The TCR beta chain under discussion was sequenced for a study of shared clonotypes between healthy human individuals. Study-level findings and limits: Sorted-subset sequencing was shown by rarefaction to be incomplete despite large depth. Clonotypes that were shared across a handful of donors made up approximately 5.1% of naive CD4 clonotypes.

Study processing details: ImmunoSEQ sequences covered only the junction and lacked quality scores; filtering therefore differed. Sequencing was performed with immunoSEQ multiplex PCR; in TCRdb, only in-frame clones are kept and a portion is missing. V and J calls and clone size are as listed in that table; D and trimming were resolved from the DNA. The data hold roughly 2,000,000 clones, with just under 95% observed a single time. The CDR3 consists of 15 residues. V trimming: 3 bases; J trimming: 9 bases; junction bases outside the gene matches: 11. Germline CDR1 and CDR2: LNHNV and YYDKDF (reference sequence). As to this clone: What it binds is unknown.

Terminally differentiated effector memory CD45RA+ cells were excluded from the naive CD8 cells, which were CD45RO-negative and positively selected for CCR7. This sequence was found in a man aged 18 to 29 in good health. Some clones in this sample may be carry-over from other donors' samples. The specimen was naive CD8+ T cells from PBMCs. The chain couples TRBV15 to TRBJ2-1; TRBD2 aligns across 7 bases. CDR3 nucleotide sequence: TGTGCCACCAGCAGGGCCCGGGGAGGGCTCCGTGAGCAGTTCTTC. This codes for CATSRARGGLREQFF.